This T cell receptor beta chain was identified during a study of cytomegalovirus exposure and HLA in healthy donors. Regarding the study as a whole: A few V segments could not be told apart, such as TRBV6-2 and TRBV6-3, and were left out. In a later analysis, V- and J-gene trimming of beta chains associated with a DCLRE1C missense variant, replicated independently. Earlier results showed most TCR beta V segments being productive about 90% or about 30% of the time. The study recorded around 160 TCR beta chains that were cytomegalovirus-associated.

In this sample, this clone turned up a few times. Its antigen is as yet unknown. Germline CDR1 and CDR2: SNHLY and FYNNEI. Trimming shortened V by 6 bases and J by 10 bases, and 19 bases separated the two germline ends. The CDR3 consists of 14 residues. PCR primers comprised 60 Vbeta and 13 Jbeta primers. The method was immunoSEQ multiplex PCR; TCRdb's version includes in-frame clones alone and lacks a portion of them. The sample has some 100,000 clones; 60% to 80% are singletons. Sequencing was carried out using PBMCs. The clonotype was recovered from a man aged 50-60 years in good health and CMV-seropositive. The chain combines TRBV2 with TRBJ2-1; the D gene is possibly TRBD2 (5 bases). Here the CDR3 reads CASRVTSRTSEQFF. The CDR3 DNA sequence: TGTGCCAGCAGGGTGACATCAAGGACTTCGGAGCAGTTCTTC.